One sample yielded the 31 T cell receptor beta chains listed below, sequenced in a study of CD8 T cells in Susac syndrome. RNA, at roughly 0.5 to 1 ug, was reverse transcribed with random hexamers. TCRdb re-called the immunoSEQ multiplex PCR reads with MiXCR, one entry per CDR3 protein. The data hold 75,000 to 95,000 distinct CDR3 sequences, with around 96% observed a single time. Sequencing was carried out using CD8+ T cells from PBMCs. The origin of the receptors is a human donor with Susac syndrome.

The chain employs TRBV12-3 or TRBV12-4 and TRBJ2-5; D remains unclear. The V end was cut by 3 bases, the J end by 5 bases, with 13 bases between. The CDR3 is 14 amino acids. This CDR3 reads CASSFMAGRETQYF. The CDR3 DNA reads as TGTGCCAGCAGTTTTATGGCAGGACGGGAGACCCAGTACTTC.

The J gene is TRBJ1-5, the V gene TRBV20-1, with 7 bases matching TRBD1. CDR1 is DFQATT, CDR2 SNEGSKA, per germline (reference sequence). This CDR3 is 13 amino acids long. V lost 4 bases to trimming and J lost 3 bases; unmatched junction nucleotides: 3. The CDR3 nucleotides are TGCAGTGCTAAGACAGGGTTCAATCAGCCCCAGCATTTT. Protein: CSAKTGFNQPQHF.

The CDR3 here is CASSASSGQGKETQYF. The CDR3 DNA follows: TGTGCCAGTAGTGCCAGTTCGGGACAGGGGAAAGAGACCCAGTACTTC. This sequence joins TRBV19 and TRBJ2-5; TRBD1 matches at 10 bases. J was trimmed by 3 bases and V by 5 bases; bases with no gene match: 9. The CDR3 runs to 16 residues. Per the germline V gene, CDR1 is LNHDA and CDR2 is SQIVND (reference sequence).

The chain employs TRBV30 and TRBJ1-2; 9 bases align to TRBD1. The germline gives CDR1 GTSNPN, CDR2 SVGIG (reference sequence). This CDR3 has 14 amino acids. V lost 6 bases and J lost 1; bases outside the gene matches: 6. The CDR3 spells CACPGQGFNYGYTF. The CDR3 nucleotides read TGTGCCTGCCCAGGACAGGGGTTTAACTATGGCTACACCTTC.

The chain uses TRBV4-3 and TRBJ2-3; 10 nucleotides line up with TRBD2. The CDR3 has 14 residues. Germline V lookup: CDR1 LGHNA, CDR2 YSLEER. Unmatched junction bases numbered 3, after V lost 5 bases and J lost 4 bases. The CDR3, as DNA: TGCGCCAGCAGCGAGCGGGGGGGCCCAGATACGCAGTATTTT. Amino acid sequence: CASSERGGPDTQYF.

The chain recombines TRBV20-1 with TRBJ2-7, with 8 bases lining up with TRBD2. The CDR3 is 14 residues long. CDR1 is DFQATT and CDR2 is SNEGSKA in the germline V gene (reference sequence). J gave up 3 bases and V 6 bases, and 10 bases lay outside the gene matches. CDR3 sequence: CSAMRGGGFYEQYF. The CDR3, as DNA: TGCAGTGCCATGAGAGGCGGGGGGTTCTACGAGCAGTACTTC.

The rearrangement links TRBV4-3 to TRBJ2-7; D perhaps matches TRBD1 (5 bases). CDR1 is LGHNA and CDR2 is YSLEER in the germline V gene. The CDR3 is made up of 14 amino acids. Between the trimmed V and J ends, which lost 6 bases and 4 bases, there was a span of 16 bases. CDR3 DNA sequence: TGCGCCAGCAGACCGATGACAGTGTCGTACGAGCAGTACTTC. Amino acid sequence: CASRPMTVSYEQYF.

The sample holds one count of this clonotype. The CDR3 reads CASSSGAEQRAVGSQFF. For the CDR3, the DNA is TGTGCCAGCAGTTCGGGGGCGGAACAAAGGGCGGTGGGTTCACAGTTCTTC. The genes are TRBV12-3 or TRBV12-4 and TRBJ2-1, with D perhaps being TRBD1 or TRBD2 (6 bases each). Trimming cost V 4 bases and J 13 bases, with 29 bases left between them. CDR3 length: 17 amino acids.

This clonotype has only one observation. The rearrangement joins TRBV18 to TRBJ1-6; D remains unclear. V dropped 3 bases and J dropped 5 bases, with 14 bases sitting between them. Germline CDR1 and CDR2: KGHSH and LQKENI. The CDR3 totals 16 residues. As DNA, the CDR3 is TGTGCCAGCTCACCGAATGGTGGATCCAATAATTCACCCCTCCACTTT. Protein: CASSPNGGSNNSPLHF.

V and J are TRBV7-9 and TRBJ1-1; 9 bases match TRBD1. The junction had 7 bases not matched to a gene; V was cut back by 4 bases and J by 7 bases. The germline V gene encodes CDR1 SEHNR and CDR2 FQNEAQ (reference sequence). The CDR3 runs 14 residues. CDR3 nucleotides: TGTGCCAGCAGCTCTACAGGGGGCGAAGATGAAGCTTTCTTT. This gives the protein CASSSTGGEDEAFF.

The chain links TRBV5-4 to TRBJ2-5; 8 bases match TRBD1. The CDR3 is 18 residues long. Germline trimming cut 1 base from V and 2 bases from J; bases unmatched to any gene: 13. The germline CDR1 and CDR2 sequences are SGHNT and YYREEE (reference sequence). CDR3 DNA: TGTGCCAGCAGCTTGAGACAGGGGAGGCTATTCACACAAGAGACCCAGTACTTC. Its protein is CASSLRQGRLFTQETQYF.

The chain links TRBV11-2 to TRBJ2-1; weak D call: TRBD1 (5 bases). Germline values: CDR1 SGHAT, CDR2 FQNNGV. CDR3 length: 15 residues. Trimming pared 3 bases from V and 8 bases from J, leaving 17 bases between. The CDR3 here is CASSFRAPERDEQFF. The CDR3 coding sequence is TGTGCCAGCAGCTTCAGGGCCCCGGAGCGTGATGAGCAGTTCTTC.

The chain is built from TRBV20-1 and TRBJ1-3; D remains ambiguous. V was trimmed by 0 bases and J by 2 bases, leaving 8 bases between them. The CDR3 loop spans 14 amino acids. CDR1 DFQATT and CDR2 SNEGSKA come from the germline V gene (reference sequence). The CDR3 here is CSARDRDPGNTIYF. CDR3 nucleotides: TGCAGTGCTAGAGATCGTGACCCTGGAAACACCATATATTTT.

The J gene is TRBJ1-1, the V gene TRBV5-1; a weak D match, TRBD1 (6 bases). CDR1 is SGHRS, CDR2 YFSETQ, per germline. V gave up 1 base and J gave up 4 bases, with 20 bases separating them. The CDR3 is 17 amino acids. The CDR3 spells CASSLRVTGSRGTEAFF. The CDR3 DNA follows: TGCGCCAGCAGCTTGCGTGTTACAGGGTCTAGGGGCACTGAAGCTTTCTTT.

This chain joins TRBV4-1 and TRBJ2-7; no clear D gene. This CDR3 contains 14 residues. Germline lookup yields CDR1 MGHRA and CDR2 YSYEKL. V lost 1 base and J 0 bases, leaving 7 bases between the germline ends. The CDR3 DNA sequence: TGCGCCAGCAGCCAAGTCCCGAGCTCCTACGAGCAGTACTTC. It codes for CASSQVPSSYEQYF.

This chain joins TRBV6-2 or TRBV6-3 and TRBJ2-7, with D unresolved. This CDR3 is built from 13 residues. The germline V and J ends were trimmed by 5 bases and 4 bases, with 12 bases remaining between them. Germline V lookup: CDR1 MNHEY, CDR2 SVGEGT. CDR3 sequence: CASSAGSSYEQYF. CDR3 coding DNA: TGTGCCAGCAGTGCCGGGTCGAGTTACGAGCAGTACTTC.

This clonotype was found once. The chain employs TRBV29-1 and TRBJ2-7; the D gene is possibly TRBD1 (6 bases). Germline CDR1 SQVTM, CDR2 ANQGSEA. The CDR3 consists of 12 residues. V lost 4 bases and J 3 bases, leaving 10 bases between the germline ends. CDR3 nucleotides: TGCAGCGTTGGAACAGGGATCTACGAGCAGTACTTC. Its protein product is CSVGTGIYEQYF.

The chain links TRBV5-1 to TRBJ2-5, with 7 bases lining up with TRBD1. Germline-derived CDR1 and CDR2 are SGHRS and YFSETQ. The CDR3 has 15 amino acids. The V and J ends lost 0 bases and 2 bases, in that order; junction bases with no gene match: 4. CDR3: CASSLDGTAQETQYF. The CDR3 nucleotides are TGCGCCAGCAGCTTGGACGGGACAGCACAAGAGACCCAGTACTTC.

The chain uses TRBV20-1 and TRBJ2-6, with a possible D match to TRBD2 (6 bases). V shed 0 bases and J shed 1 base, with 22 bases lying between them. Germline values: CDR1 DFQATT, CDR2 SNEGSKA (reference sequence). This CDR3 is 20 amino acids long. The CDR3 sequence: CSARDQGRRASSSGANVLTF. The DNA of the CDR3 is TGCAGTGCTAGAGACCAGGGAAGGAGGGCATCCAGTTCTGGGGCCAACGTCCTGACTTTC.

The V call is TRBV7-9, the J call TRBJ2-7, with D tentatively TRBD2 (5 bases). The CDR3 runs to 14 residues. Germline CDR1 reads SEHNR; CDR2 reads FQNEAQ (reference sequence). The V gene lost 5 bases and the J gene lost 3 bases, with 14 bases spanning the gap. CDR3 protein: CASSQEKGLYEQYF. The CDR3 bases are TGTGCCAGCAGCCAGGAGAAAGGACTCTACGAGCAGTACTTC. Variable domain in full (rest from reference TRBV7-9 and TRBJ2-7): DTGVSQNPRHKITKRGQNVTFRCDPISEHNRLYWYRQTLGQGPEFLTYFQNEAQLEKSRLLSDRFSAERPKGSFSTLEIQRTEQGDSAMYLCASSQEKGLYEQYFGPGTRLTVT.

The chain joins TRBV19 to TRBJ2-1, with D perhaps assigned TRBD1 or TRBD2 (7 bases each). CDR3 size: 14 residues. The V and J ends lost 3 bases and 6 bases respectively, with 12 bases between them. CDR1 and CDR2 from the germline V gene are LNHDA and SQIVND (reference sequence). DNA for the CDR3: TGTGCCAGTAGTATCCAGGGGGGGATCAATGAGCAGTTCTTC. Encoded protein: CASSIQGGINEQFF.

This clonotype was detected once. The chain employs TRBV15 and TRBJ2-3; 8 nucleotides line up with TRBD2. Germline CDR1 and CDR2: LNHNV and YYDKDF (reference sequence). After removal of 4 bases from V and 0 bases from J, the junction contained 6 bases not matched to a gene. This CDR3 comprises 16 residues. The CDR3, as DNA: TGTGCCACCAGCAACAAAGCGGGGGATAGCACAGATACGCAGTATTTT. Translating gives CATSNKAGDSTDTQYF. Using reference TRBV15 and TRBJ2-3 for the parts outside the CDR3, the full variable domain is DAMVIQNPRYQVTQFGKPVTLSCSQTLNHNVMYWYQQKSSQAPKLLFHYYDKDFNNEADTPDNFQSRRPNTSFCFLDIRSPGLGDTAMYLCATSNKAGDSTDTQYFGPGTRLTVL.

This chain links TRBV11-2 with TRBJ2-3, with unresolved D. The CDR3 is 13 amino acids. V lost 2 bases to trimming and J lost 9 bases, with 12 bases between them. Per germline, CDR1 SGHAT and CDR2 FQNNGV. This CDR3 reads CASSLLSVPTQYF. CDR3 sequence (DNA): TGTGCCAGCAGCTTATTGTCCGTACCAACGCAGTATTTT.

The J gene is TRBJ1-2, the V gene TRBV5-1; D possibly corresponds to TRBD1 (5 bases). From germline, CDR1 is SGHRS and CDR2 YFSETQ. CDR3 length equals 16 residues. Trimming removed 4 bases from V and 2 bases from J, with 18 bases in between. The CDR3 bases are TGCGCCAGCAGCCCCTATGGGGACTTACAAAACTATGGCTACACCTTC. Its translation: CASSPYGDLQNYGYTF.

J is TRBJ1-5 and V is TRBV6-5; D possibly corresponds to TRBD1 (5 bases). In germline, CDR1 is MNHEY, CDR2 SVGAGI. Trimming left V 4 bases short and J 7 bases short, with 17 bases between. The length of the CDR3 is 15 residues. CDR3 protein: CASSSTWGSNQPQHF. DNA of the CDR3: TGTGCCAGCAGTTCTACGTGGGGCTCAAACCAGCCCCAGCATTTT.

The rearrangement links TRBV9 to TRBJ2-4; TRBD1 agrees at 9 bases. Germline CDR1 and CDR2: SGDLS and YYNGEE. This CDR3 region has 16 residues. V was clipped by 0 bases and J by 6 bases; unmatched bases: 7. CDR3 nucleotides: TGTGCCAGCAGCGTAGGCCAGGGACAGGGAGCAAACATTCAGTACTTC. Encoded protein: CASSVGQGQGANIQYF.

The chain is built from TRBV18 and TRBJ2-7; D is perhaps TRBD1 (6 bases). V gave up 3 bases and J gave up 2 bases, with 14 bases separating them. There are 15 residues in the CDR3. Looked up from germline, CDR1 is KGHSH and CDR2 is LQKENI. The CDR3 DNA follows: TGTGCCAGCTCACCTGGACAGCTTCTCACCTACGAGCAGTACTTC. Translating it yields CASSPGQLLTYEQYF.

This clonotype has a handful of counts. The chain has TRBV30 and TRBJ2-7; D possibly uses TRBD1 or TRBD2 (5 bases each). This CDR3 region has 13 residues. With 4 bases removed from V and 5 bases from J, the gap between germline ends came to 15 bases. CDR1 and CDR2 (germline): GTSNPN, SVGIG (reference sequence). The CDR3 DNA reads TGTGCCTGGACTGGACTGTCGGGGCACGAGCAGTACTTC. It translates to CAWTGLSGHEQYF.

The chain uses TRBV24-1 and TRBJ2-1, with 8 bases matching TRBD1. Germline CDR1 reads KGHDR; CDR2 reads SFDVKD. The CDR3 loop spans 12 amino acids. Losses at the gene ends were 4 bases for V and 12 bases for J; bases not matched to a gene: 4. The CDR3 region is CATSESGGVQFF. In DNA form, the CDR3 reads TGTGCCACCAGTGAGTCAGGGGGCGTGCAGTTCTTC.

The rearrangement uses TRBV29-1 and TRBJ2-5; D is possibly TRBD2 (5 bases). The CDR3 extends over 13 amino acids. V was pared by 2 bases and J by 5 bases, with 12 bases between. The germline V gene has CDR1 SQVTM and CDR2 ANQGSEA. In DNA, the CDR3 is TGCAGCGTTGAAAAAGAGGCTAGCGAGACCCAGTACTTC. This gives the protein CSVEKEASETQYF.

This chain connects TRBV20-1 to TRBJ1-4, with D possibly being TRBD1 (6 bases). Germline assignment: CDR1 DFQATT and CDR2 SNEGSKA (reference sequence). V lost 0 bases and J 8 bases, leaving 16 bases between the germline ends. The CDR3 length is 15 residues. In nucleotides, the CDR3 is TGCAGTGCTAGAGATTGGGGGGCGATGGGCGAAAAACTGTTTTTT. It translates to CSARDWGAMGEKLFF.